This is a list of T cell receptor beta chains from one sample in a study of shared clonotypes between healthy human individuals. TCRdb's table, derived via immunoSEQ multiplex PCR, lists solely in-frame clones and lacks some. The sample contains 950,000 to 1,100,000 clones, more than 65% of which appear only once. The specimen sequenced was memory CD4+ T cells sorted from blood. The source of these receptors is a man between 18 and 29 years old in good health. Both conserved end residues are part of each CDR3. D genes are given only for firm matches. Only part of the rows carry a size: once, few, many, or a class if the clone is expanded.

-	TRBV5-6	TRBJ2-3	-	TGTGCCAGCAGCTCTCTAAGGGCGACAGATACGCAGTATTTT	CASSSLRATDTQYF
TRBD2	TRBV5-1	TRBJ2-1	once	TGCGCCAGCAGCTTGGAAGGAACTAGCGGGAACAATGAGCAGTTCTTC	CASSLEGTSGNNEQFF
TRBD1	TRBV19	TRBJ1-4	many	TGTGCCAGTAGTATAGATCGACAGGGTGGTGAAAAACTGTTTTTT	CASSIDRQGGEKLFF
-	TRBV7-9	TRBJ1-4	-	TGTGCCAGCAGCTTAGTGGTGGAGGCCCGAGATGGACTGTTTTTT	CASSLVVEARDGLFF
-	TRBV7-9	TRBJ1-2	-	TGTGCCAGCAGCTTCTCGGACGGAAGGGATGGCTACACCTTC	CASSFSDGRDGYTF
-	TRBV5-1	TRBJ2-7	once	TGCGCCAGCAGTACAACGGGGACGGTGGCCTACGAGCAGTACTTC	CASSTTGTVAYEQYF
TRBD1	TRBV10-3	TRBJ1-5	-	TGTGCCACCAGGACAGGGCTTGAACAGCCCCAGCATTTT	CATRTGLEQPQHF
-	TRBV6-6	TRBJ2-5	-	TGTGCCAGCGCTAGACCCCAGGAGACCCAGTACTTC	CASARPQETQYF
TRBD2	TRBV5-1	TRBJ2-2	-	TGCGCCAGCAGCTTAGGAGCGGGAGGGCCCAGCGGGGAGCTGTTTTTT	CASSLGAGGPSGELFF
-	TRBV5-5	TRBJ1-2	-	TGTGCCAGCAGTCCCGGCCAGAGGTATGGCTACACCTTC	CASSPGQRYGYTF
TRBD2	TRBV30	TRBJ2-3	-	TGTGCCTGGAGTAGCGGGACCCCAACAGATACGCAGTATTTT	CAWSSGTPTDTQYF
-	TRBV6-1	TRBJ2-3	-	TGTGCCAGCAGCCAGCGGGCATTCACAGATACGCAGTATTTT	CASSQRAFTDTQYF
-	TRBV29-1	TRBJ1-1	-	TGCAGCGTAGGGAGAATCACTGAAGCTTTCTTT	CSVGRITEAFF
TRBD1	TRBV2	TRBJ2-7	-	TGTGCCAGCAGTGAGGACAGGGTTATTTACGAGCAGTACTTC	CASSEDRVIYEQYF
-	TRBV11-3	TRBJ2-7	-	TGTGCCAGCAGCGATAGTGTTGGGGAGCAGTACTTC	CASSDSVGEQYF
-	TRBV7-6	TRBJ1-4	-	TGTGCCAGCAGCCAACGGCCTAAGGAAAAACTGTTTTTT	CASSQRPKEKLFF
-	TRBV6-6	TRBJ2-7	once	TGTGCCAGCAGTTACTCTGACGAGCAGTACTTC	CASSYSDEQYF
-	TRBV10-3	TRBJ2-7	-	TGTGCCACCGCCGAGGCTATAGCCTACGAGCAGTACTTC	CATAEAIAYEQYF
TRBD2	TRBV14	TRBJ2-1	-	TGTGCCAGCAGCCAAGTTTCAGGGCTGTCTAGCGGGACGTTCAATGAGCAGTTCTTC	CASSQVSGLSSGTFNEQFF
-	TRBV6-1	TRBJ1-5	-	TGTGCCAGCAGTGAAGCGCCGGGACCAGGTCAGCCCCAGCATTTT	CASSEAPGPGQPQHF
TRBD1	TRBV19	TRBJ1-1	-	TGTGCCAGTAGTCCGAGGACAGGTAGTCTGAACACTGAAGCTTTCTTT	CASSPRTGSLNTEAFF
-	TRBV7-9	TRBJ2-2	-	TGTGCCAGCAGCTTAGAACAGGTTGACACCGGGGAGCTGTTTTTT	CASSLEQVDTGELFF
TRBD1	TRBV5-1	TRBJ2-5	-	TGCGCCAGCAGCTTGGGGACAGGTCAAGAGACCCAGTACTTC	CASSLGTGQETQYF
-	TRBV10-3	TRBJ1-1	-	TGTGCCATCAGTGAGTCGGGGGTTGAAGCTTTCTTT	CAISESGVEAFF
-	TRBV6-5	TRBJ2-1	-	TGTGCCAGCAGCGCGCTAGGCCTATTGAGGTTCTTC	CASSALGLLRFF
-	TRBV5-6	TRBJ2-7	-	TGTGCCAGCAGACCTAACTCGTTAGACCCCTACGAGCAGTACTTC	CASRPNSLDPYEQYF
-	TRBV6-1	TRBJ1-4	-	TGTGCCAGCAGTGAATCGGGGCGGCCTAATGAAAAACTGTTTTTT	CASSESGRPNEKLFF
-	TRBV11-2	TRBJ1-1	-	TGTGCCAGCACCACAACCCCTGGCACTGAAGCTTTCTTT	CASTTTPGTEAFF
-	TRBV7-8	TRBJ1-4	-	TGTGCCAGCAGCCCACTCAACAGTGCAGGGGCGATGAAGGAAAAACTGTTTTTT	CASSPLNSAGAMKEKLFF
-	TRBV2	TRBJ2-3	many	TGTGCCAGCAGGGCTCGTGCTGCTAGCACAGATACGCAGTATTTT	CASRARAASTDTQYF
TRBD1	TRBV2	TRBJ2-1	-	TGTGCCAGCGCCTGGACAGGGTACAATGAGCAGTTCTTC	CASAWTGYNEQFF
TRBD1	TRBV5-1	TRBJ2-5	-	TGCGCCAGCAGCTTCAATGGACAGGGGTATCAAGAGACCCAGTACTTC	CASSFNGQGYQETQYF
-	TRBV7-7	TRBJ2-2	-	TGTGCTAGCAGCCGCCAAGACCACACCGGGGAGCTGTTTTTT	CASSRQDHTGELFF
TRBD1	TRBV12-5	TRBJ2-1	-	TGTGCTAGTGGTTCGAAACAGGGGGCGACTCTGTACAATGAGCAGTTCTTC	CASGSKQGATLYNEQFF
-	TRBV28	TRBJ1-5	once	TGTGCCAGCAGTACTCATAGCAATCAGCCCCAGCATTTT	CASSTHSNQPQHF
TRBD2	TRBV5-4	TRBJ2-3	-	TGTGCCAGCAGCCCATCGGGTCCCCCGAAGGAGGCGGGGGTAGATACGCAGTATTTT	CASSPSGPPKEAGVDTQYF